This TCR beta chain originates from a study of OX40 agonist ivuxolimab in advanced cancers. About this clone itself: Its specificity is not known.

Assay: immunoSEQ multiplex PCR; the TCRdb copy retains only in-frame clones and omits some. Altogether about 50,000 clones are present, over 70% being singletons, with the ten largest covering around 4.2%. Whole-study results and caveats: Among T cells, CD8+ cells averaged more expanded clones than CD4+ cells.

The CDR3 is made up of 13 amino acids. The germline gives CDR1 SGHAT, CDR2 FQNNGV. Trimming pared 4 bases from V and 8 bases from J, leaving 14 bases between. The chain has TRBV11-2 and TRBJ1-2; tentatively, D is TRBD1 (5 bases). The specimen was CD4+ or CD8+ T cells sorted from blood, collected in a trial of the OX40 agonist ivuxolimab. The origin of this receptor is an adult with an advanced solid tumor such as melanoma, head and neck, liver or kidney cancer. CDR3 in DNA: TGTGCCAGCAGCTCGGACATTTCGGGAGGCTACACCTTC. As protein: CASSSDISGGYTF.